This entry describes one T cell receptor beta chain. The sample comes from a study of control samples from healthy donors and cancer patients. The method was immunoSEQ multiplex PCR; TCRdb's version includes in-frame clones alone and lacks a portion of them. The sample contains roughly 100,000 clones, about 92% of which appear only once. The receptor comes from a woman between 18 and 29 years old in good health. The sequenced sample consisted of blood.

CDR3 nucleotides: TGTGCCAGCAGCTTAGAGGGGAACATTCAGTACTTC. It codes for CASSLEGNIQYF. This rearrangement joins TRBV11-2 to TRBJ2-4; D is undetermined. The CDR3 covers 12 residues. V lost 0 bases, J lost 7 bases, and 4 bases lay in between. Germline V lookup: CDR1 SGHAT, CDR2 FQNNGV.